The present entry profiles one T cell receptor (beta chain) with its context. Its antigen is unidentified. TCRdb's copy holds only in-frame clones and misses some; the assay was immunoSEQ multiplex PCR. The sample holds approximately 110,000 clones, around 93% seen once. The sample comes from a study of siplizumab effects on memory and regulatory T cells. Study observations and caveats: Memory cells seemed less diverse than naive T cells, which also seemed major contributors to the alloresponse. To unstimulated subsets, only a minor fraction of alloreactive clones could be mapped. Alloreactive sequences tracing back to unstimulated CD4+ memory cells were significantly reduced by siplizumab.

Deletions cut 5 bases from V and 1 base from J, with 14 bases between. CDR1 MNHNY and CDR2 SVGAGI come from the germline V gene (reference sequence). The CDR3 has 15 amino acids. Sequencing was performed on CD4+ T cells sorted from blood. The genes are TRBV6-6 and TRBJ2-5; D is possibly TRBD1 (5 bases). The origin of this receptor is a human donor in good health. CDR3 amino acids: CASSRQFLTQETQYF. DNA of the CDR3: TGTGCCAGCAGTAGACAGTTTCTAACCCAAGAGACCCAGTACTTC.